The 6 T cell receptor beta chains given below trace back to one sample, sequenced in a study of CD8+ T cells in alopecia areata. Treatment described: oral pan-JAK inhibitor, 5-10 mg twice daily. The authors extracted RNA and reverse transcribed it into cDNA as the sequencing template. The assay was immunoSEQ multiplex PCR, and TCRdb's table has in-frame clones only and misses some. The table shows about 270,000 clones, with over 45% occurring only once. The sequenced sample was CD4+ T cells sorted from blood, obtained around week 54, from a patient treated with tofacitinib. These receptor sequences come from a human donor with alopecia areata.

The chain employs TRBV25-1 and TRBJ2-5; D could derive from TRBD1 or TRBD2 (6 bases each). There are 16 residues in the CDR3. The germline V gene encodes CDR1 MGHDK and CDR2 SYGVNS. Trimming stripped 2 bases from V and 5 bases from J, with 18 bases between. The CDR3 nucleotides are TGTGCCAGCAGTGAAGCCCTCCGGGGGCCCCGGGAGACCCAGTACTTC. It yields the protein CASSEALRGPRETQYF.

The J gene is TRBJ2-3, the V gene TRBV7-8; D is perhaps TRBD2 (5 bases). Germline CDR1 SGHVS, CDR2 FQNEAQ. V lost 7 bases, J lost 5 bases, and 22 bases lay in between. The length of the CDR3 is 16 residues. The CDR3 nucleotides read TGTGCCAGCAACGTTCAATCACCCCGGGCGGGAGATACGCAGTATTTT. Protein: CASNVQSPRAGDTQYF.

The chain carries TRBV4-3 and TRBJ1-5; no firm D call. This CDR3 comprises 13 residues. Trimming took 5 bases from V and 6 from J, leaving 11 bases between them. CDR1 LGHNA and CDR2 YSLEER come from the germline V gene. The CDR3 spells CASSEGLGQPQHF. CDR3 bases: TGCGCCAGCAGCGAAGGACTCGGTCAGCCCCAGCATTTT.

This clone was recorded a few times. V and J are TRBV29-1 and TRBJ2-5, with D tentatively TRBD2 (6 bases). This CDR3 contains 12 residues. Per the germline V gene, CDR1 is SQVTM and CDR2 is ANQGSEA. V shed 4 bases and J shed 7 bases, with 13 bases lying between them. CDR3 in amino acids: CSVAWQEGTQYF. The CDR3 nucleotides are TGCAGCGTTGCTTGGCAGGAGGGGACCCAGTACTTC.

The chain combines TRBV25-1 with TRBJ1-2; D is undetermined. This CDR3 is 11 amino acids long. Germline V gene sequence: CDR1 MGHDK, CDR2 SYGVNS. V shed 5 bases and J shed 8 bases, with 9 bases lying between them. The CDR3 is CASSSQLGYTF. CDR3 bases: TGTGCCAGCAGTTCCCAGTTGGGCTACACCTTC.

The rearrangement uses TRBV4-1 and TRBJ1-2; D uncertain. CDR3 length equals 15 residues. Trimming shortened V by 1 base and J by 3 bases, and 12 bases separated the two germline ends. Looked up from germline, CDR1 is MGHRA and CDR2 is YSYEKL. The CDR3 sequence is CASSQGILRDYGYTF. CDR3 bases: TGCGCCAGCAGCCAAGGGATACTAAGGGACTATGGCTACACCTTC.